The rows below give T cell receptor beta chains drawn from one sample of a study of HIV-infected patients and healthy controls. TCRdb used MiXCR to reprocess the 5' RACE reads, holding one entry per CDR3 protein. The sample has roughly 25,000 distinct CDR3 sequences; 8.5% are singletons. Sequenced material: blood. The receptors originated from an adult in good health. Each CDR3 is given with its conserved first and last residue. A D gene is named only where the DNA matches it firmly. Expanded clones get a size class; other rows say once, few or many, or leave the size out.

d_call: NA
v_call: TRBV6-5
j_call: TRBJ1-5
clone_size: many
cdr3_aa: CASSRTYSNQPQHF
cdr3_nt: TGTGCCAGCAGTCGCACCTATAGCAATCAGCCCCAGCATTTT

d_call: NA
v_call: TRBV29-1
j_call: TRBJ1-2
clone_size: many
cdr3_aa: CSATTTGLNYGYTF
cdr3_nt: TGCAGCGCTACAACAACAGGGCTCAACTATGGCTACACCTTC

d_call: NA
v_call: TRBV12-3/TRBV12-4
j_call: TRBJ2-7
clone_size: few
cdr3_aa: CASRSTGLGYEQYF
cdr3_nt: TGTGCCAGCAGGTCGACAGGTTTGGGTTACGAGCAGTACTTC

d_call: NA
v_call: TRBV5-5
j_call: TRBJ1-2
clone_size: many
cdr3_aa: CASSLVRDPSYGYTF
cdr3_nt: TGTGCCAGCAGCTTGGTGAGGGACCCTAGCTATGGCTACACCTTC

d_call: NA
v_call: TRBV12-3/TRBV12-4
j_call: TRBJ1-1
clone_size: many
cdr3_aa: CASSQAPGEAFF
cdr3_nt: TGTGCCAGCAGTCAGGCCCCGGGTGAAGCTTTCTTT

d_call: NA
v_call: TRBV14
j_call: TRBJ2-1
clone_size: few
cdr3_aa: CASSPPGSSYNEQFF
cdr3_nt: TGTGCCAGCAGCCCCCCGGGTAGCTCCTACAATGAGCAGTTCTTC

d_call: NA
v_call: TRBV5-1
j_call: TRBJ1-6
clone_size: many
cdr3_aa: CASSPGDAPDFFYNSPLHF
cdr3_nt: TGCGCCAGCAGCCCCGGAGATGCCCCCGATTTTTTCTATAATTCACCCCTCCACTTT

d_call: NA
v_call: TRBV19
j_call: TRBJ1-3
clone_size: many
cdr3_aa: CASSFGRGGNTIYF
cdr3_nt: TGTGCCAGTAGTTTCGGAAGAGGTGGAAACACCATATATTTT

d_call: NA
v_call: TRBV5-1
j_call: TRBJ2-7
clone_size: many
cdr3_aa: CASSLDRDLYEQYF
cdr3_nt: TGCGCCAGCAGCTTGGACAGGGACCTCTACGAGCAGTACTTC

d_call: NA
v_call: TRBV7-2
j_call: TRBJ1-5
clone_size: few
cdr3_aa: CASSLTPNSNQPQHF
cdr3_nt: TGTGCCAGCAGCCTCACTCCGAATAGCAATCAGCCCCAGCATTTT

d_call: NA
v_call: TRBV27
j_call: TRBJ2-3
clone_size: NA
cdr3_aa: CASSGTALGTDTQYF
cdr3_nt: TGTGCCAGCAGTGGGACTGCCCTCGGGACAGATACGCAGTATTTT

d_call: TRBD1
v_call: TRBV5-1
j_call: TRBJ1-1
clone_size: NA
cdr3_aa: CASSSRSGQGPEAFF
cdr3_nt: TGCGCCAGCAGCTCCCGCTCCGGACAGGGACCTGAAGCTTTCTTT

d_call: NA
v_call: TRBV29-1
j_call: TRBJ2-7
clone_size: many
cdr3_aa: CSVEIQVARGAYEQYF
cdr3_nt: TGCAGCGTTGAGATACAGGTCGCCCGAGGGGCCTACGAGCAGTACTTC

d_call: NA
v_call: TRBV7-6
j_call: TRBJ2-3
clone_size: many
cdr3_aa: CASRGTDTQYF
cdr3_nt: TGTGCCTCGAGGGGTACAGATACGCAGTATTTT

d_call: NA
v_call: TRBV14
j_call: TRBJ2-5
clone_size: many
cdr3_aa: CASSQRGFGETQYF
cdr3_nt: TGTGCCAGCAGCCAGCGGGGCTTCGGAGAGACCCAGTACTTC

d_call: TRBD2
v_call: TRBV7-2
j_call: TRBJ2-2
clone_size: many
cdr3_aa: CASSPPGLAGGGTGELFF
cdr3_nt: TGTGCCAGCAGCCCCCCCGGACTAGCGGGGGGCGGCACCGGGGAGCTGTTTTTT

d_call: NA
v_call: TRBV10-3
j_call: TRBJ1-1
clone_size: many
cdr3_aa: CAISESVALGRTEAFF
cdr3_nt: TGTGCCATCAGTGAGTCGGTGGCATTGGGTCGCACTGAAGCTTTCTTT

d_call: NA
v_call: TRBV30
j_call: TRBJ1-4
clone_size: many
cdr3_aa: CACMTDANEKLFF
cdr3_nt: TGTGCCTGCATGACAGACGCTAATGAAAAACTGTTTTTT

d_call: NA
v_call: TRBV4-3
j_call: TRBJ2-7
clone_size: many
cdr3_aa: CASSQDREWGEQYF
cdr3_nt: TGCGCCAGCAGCCAAGATCGGGAATGGGGCGAGCAGTACTTC

d_call: NA
v_call: TRBV6-5
j_call: TRBJ2-3
clone_size: NA
cdr3_aa: CASSNSARSQYF
cdr3_nt: TGTGCCAGCAGTAACTCAGCGAGGTCGCAGTATTTT

d_call: NA
v_call: TRBV5-1
j_call: TRBJ1-1
clone_size: many
cdr3_aa: CASSPPQDTEAFF
cdr3_nt: TGCGCCAGCAGCCCCCCCCAGGACACTGAAGCTTTCTTT

d_call: NA
v_call: TRBV5-4
j_call: TRBJ2-5
clone_size: few
cdr3_aa: CASSLQYPETQYF
cdr3_nt: TGTGCCAGCAGCTTACAGTACCCGGAGACCCAGTACTTC

d_call: NA
v_call: TRBV5-1
j_call: TRBJ1-1
clone_size: NA
cdr3_aa: CASSLAAVGENTEAFF
cdr3_nt: TGCGCCAGCAGCTTGGCCGCTGTGGGGGAGAACACTGAAGCTTTCTTT

d_call: NA
v_call: TRBV7-2
j_call: TRBJ2-3
clone_size: few
cdr3_aa: CASSLGEGYGTQYF
cdr3_nt: TGTGCCAGCAGCTTAGGAGAAGGGTATGGTACGCAGTATTTT

d_call: TRBD1
v_call: TRBV5-1
j_call: TRBJ2-5
clone_size: NA
cdr3_aa: CASSLMGDRKETQYF
cdr3_nt: TGCGCCAGCAGCTTGATGGGGGACAGAAAAGAGACCCAGTACTTC

d_call: NA
v_call: TRBV5-6
j_call: TRBJ2-1
clone_size: NA
cdr3_aa: CASSSGLGGNEQFF
cdr3_nt: TGTGCCAGCAGCTCTGGACTGGGGGGCAATGAGCAGTTCTTC

d_call: TRBD1
v_call: TRBV12-3/TRBV12-4
j_call: TRBJ1-5
clone_size: many
cdr3_aa: CASSLLNSRQGASNQPQHF
cdr3_nt: TGTGCCAGCAGTTTGCTCAATAGTCGACAGGGGGCGAGCAATCAGCCCCAGCATTTT

d_call: NA
v_call: TRBV5-5
j_call: TRBJ1-5
clone_size: many
cdr3_aa: CASSLGQYSNQPQHF
cdr3_nt: TGTGCCAGCAGCTTGGGACAATATAGCAATCAGCCCCAGCATTTT

d_call: NA
v_call: TRBV15
j_call: TRBJ1-2
clone_size: many
cdr3_aa: CATSRLLGGYTF
cdr3_nt: TGTGCCACCAGCCGCTTACTCGGGGGCTACACCTTC